The clone carrying this TCR beta chain was seen at least ten times. Its target is unknown. These data are taken from a study of neurological immune-mediated disorders. Study-level points and caveats: The greatest degree of TCR clonal expansion was observed in HTLV-1-associated myelopathy, with the lowest in multiple sclerosis, below that of healthy controls. With the multiple sclerosis repertoire cluster, none of the clinical or MRI features showed an association.

This CDR3 is 13 amino acids long. The germline V and J ends were trimmed by 11 bases and 6 bases, with 16 bases remaining between them. Looked up from germline, CDR1 is ENHRY and CDR2 is SYGVKD. The authors produced cDNA by 5'RACE using 10-nucleotide random UMIs. TCRdb passed the 5' RACE reads through MiXCR, listing each CDR3 protein once. This sample carries 55,000 to 70,000 distinct CDR3 sequences, about 5.2% of them seen once, and the ten largest clones take 5.6%. The source of this sequence is a human donor with multiple sclerosis. The donor label of this sample is uncertain. Input material: PBMCs. The chain joins TRBV10-3 to TRBJ2-2; possibly TRBD2 for D (5 bases). The CDR3 DNA sequence: TGTGCCTCCACCCCAGAGGGTGCCGGGGAGCTGTTTTTT. Protein: CASTPEGAGELFF.